A selection of T cell receptor beta chains follows, all from one sample in a study of blood T cell repertoires in COVID-19. Produced via immunoSEQ multiplex PCR; TCRdb's table is partial and in-frame only. The data show about 110,000 clones, 70% to 85% seen once. Sequenced material: peripheral blood. The receptors stem from a woman of 80 years or more with active or convalescent COVID-19. Both conserved end residues are part of each CDR3. D genes are given only for firm matches. Only some rows state a clone size, as once, few, many or a class for expanded clones.

d_call j_call v_call clone_size cdr3_aa cdr3_nt
- TRBJ1-4 TRBV4-1 - CASSQDGSGVEKLFF TGCGCCAGCAGCCAAGATGGTTCCGGAGTTGAAAAACTGTTTTTT
- TRBJ2-7 TRBV28 - CASSPGGGQKIYEQYF TGTGCCAGCAGTCCCGGTGGCGGACAGAAAATCTACGAGCAGTACTTC
TRBD1 TRBJ1-3 TRBV14 - CASSPRTGGTGNTIYF TGTGCCAGCAGCCCTCGGACAGGGGGCACTGGAAACACCATATATTTT
- TRBJ1-1 TRBV3-1/TRBV3-2 - CASSLQGGTEAFF TGTGCCAGCAGCTTACAGGGTGGCACTGAAGCTTTCTTT
TRBD2 TRBJ2-3 TRBV19 once CATKVGRGTDTQYF TGTGCCACCAAGGTCGGGAGGGGCACAGATACGCAGTATTTT
TRBD1 TRBJ2-5 TRBV6-5 - CASSSTGVGTQYF TGTGCCAGCAGTTCAACAGGGGTGGGGACCCAGTACTTC
TRBD1 TRBJ2-7 TRBV15 - CATSRSRDRFYEQYF TGTGCCACCAGCAGATCCCGGGACAGGTTCTACGAGCAGTACTTC
TRBD2 TRBJ2-2 TRBV3-1/TRBV3-2 - CASSPTGLAGVGELFF TGTGCCAGCAGCCCTACGGGACTAGCGGGAGTCGGGGAGCTGTTTTTT
- TRBJ1-1 TRBV3-1/TRBV3-2 - CASSHAGTPNTEAFF TGTGCCAGCAGCCACGCCGGGACACCCAACACTGAAGCTTTCTTT
TRBD1 TRBJ2-7 TRBV9 - CASSGWDRVGDEQYF TGTGCCAGCAGCGGATGGGACAGGGTGGGCGACGAGCAGTACTTC
- TRBJ2-7 TRBV28 - CASNPGGLYEQYF TGTGCCAGTAATCCAGGGGGACTTTACGAGCAGTACTTC
TRBD2 TRBJ2-1 TRBV5-4 - CASSRRLAGEVNEQFF TGTGCCAGCAGCCGCCGACTAGCGGGAGAGGTCAATGAGCAGTTCTTC
TRBD1 TRBJ1-1 TRBV7-9 - CASSQLTGTALKAFF TGTGCCAGCAGTCAATTGACCGGGACAGCCCTGAAGGCTTTCTTT
- TRBJ2-1 TRBV19 few CASRTLRLPNEQFF TGTGCCAGTAGAACCCTCCGACTTCCCAATGAGCAGTTCTTC
- TRBJ2-1 TRBV6-4 - CASAPGRIGEQFF TGTGCCAGCGCCCCGGGGAGAATAGGTGAGCAGTTCTTC
- TRBJ1-3 TRBV14 - CASSQDPSGSGNTIYF TGTGCCAGCAGCCAAGATCCCAGTGGCTCTGGAAACACCATATATTTT
- TRBJ2-7 TRBV6-5 - CASSPDSSYEQYF TGTGCCAGCAGCCCCGACAGCTCCTACGAGCAGTACTTC
TRBD2 TRBJ2-7 TRBV7-3 - CASSLTRPREGYEQYF TGTGCCAGCAGCTTAACTCGCCCCAGGGAGGGCTACGAGCAGTACTTC
- TRBJ2-3 TRBV10-1 - CASSEAGTSTDTQYF TGCGCCAGCAGTGAAGCCGGGACAAGCACAGATACGCAGTATTTT
TRBD1 TRBJ1-2 TRBV28 - CASSSKQGAWGYTF TGTGCCAGCAGTTCGAAACAGGGGGCTTGGGGCTACACCTTC
- TRBJ1-6 TRBV4-2 - CASRREGTDYNSPLHF TGTGCCAGCAGAAGGGAGGGGACCGATTATAATTCACCCCTCCACTTT
- TRBJ1-2 TRBV10-3 - CAISRGGGDGYTF TGTGCCATCAGCCGCGGTGGAGGGGATGGCTACACCTTC
- TRBJ1-1 TRBV18 - CASSVSQGWVDTEAFF TGTGCCAGCTCAGTATCACAGGGATGGGTCGACACTGAAGCTTTCTTT
TRBD1 TRBJ2-4 TRBV6-5 - CASGKQGLAKNIQYF TGTGCCAGCGGGAAACAGGGGTTGGCCAAAAACATTCAGTACTTC
- TRBJ1-1 TRBV11-2 - CASSLLGEGGEAFF TGTGCCAGCAGCTTGCTTGGGGAAGGGGGTGAAGCTTTCTTT
TRBD1 TRBJ1-1 TRBV18 - CASFPGQGMNTEAFF TGTGCCAGCTTCCCGGGACAGGGGATGAACACTGAAGCTTTCTTT
TRBD2 TRBJ2-3 TRBV2 - CAILLRGTSLSTDTQYF TGTGCCATTCTCCTCAGAGGGACTAGCTTGAGTACAGATACGCAGTATTTT
- TRBJ2-1 TRBV18 - CASSPGHVGEQFF TGTGCCAGCTCACCCGGACATGTCGGTGAGCAGTTCTTC
TRBD2 TRBJ2-5 TRBV28 - CASRPFFGLAGGPSQETQYF TGTGCCAGCAGGCCCTTTTTCGGACTAGCGGGAGGCCCGTCCCAAGAGACCCAGTACTTC
- TRBJ2-1 TRBV5-5 - CASSLPSSAEEFF TGTGCCAGCAGCCTTCCCTCTAGCGCCGAGGAGTTCTTC
TRBD1 TRBJ1-1 TRBV27 - CASRLDRVTEAFF TGTGCCAGCAGACTAGACAGGGTCACTGAAGCTTTCTTT
TRBD2 TRBJ2-5 TRBV9 - CASSVGLAGGGQETQYF TGTGCCAGCAGCGTAGGGCTAGCGGGAGGGGGGCAAGAGACCCAGTACTTC
TRBD2 TRBJ2-7 TRBV5-1 - CASSPGLAGVYEQYF TGCGCCAGCAGCCCGGGACTAGCGGGAGTTTACGAGCAGTACTTC
- TRBJ1-2 TRBV27 - CASSLTVNYGYTF TGTGCCAGCAGTTTAACAGTAAACTATGGCTACACCTTC
- TRBJ2-2 TRBV6-5 many CASRRSGLESGELFF TGTGCCAGCAGGCGATCGGGACTTGAGTCCGGGGAGCTGTTTTTT
- TRBJ1-3 TRBV28 - CASSLLGKQRDTIYF TGTGCCAGCAGTTTATTAGGAAAACAACGGGACACCATATATTTT
TRBD1 TRBJ2-4 TRBV10-1 - CAYPFRQGIAKNIQYF TGCGCCTATCCTTTCCGACAGGGGATAGCCAAAAACATTCAGTACTTC
TRBD1 TRBJ2-1 TRBV4-1 - CASSPRGQGFYNEQFF TGCGCCAGCAGCCCCAGGGGACAGGGGTTCTACAATGAGCAGTTCTTC
TRBD2 TRBJ2-2 TRBV5-1 - CASEPTPSGSISGELFF TGCGCCAGCGAGCCCACACCTAGCGGGAGTATTTCCGGGGAGCTGTTTTTT
TRBD1 TRBJ1-1 TRBV10-3 - CAIIGTGATEAFF TGTGCCATCATAGGGACAGGGGCCACTGAAGCTTTCTTT
TRBD1 TRBJ1-2 TRBV6-5 - CASIGGTGVNYGYTF TGTGCCAGCATAGGGGGGACAGGGGTAAACTATGGCTACACCTTC
- TRBJ1-1 TRBV27 - CASSPEWTAEWVF TGTGCCAGCAGTCCGGAATGGACAGCGGAGTGGGTCTTT
- TRBJ1-6 TRBV2 - CASSEALRGNSLHF TGTGCCAGCAGTGAAGCGCTTCGGGGGAATTCCCTCCACTTT
TRBD2 TRBJ2-1 TRBV3-1/TRBV3-2 - CASSPWTSGRGSYNEQFF TGTGCCAGCAGCCCGTGGACTAGCGGGAGAGGCTCCTACAATGAGCAGTTCTTC
- TRBJ2-2 TRBV7-7 - CAGGNGIFTGELFF TGTGCTGGAGGAAACGGCATATTTACCGGGGAGCTGTTTTTT